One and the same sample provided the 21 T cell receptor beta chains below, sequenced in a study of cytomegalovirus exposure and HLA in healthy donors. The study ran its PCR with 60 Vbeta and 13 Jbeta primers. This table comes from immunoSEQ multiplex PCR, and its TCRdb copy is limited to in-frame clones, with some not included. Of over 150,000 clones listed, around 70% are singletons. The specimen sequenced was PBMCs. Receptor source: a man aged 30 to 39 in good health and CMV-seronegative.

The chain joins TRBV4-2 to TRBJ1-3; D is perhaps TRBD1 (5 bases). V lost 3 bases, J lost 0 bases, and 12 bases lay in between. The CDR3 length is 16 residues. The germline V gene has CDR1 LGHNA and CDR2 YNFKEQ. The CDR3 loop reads CASSQETVSSGNTIYF. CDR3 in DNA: TGTGCCAGCAGCCAGGAGACAGTCTCCTCTGGAAACACCATATATTTT.

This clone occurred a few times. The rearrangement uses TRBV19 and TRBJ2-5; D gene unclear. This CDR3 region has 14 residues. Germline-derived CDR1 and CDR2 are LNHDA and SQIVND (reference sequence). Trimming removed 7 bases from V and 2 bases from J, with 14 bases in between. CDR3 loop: CASTSGRSQETQYF. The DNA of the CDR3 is TGTGCCAGTACGTCCGGTCGGAGTCAAGAGACCCAGTACTTC. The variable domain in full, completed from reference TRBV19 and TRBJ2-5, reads DGGITQSPKYLFRKEGQNVTLSCEQNLNHDAMYWYRQDPGQGLRLIYYSQIVNDFQKGDIAEGYSVSREKKESFPLTVTSAQKNPTAFYLCASTSGRSQETQYFGPGTRLLVL.

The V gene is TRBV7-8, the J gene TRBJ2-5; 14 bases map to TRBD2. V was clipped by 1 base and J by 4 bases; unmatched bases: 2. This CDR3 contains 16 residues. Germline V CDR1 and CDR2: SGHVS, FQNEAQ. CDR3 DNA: TGTGCCAGCAGCTTAGGACTAGCGGGGGGGCGAGAGACCCAGTACTTC. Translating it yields CASSLGLAGGRETQYF.

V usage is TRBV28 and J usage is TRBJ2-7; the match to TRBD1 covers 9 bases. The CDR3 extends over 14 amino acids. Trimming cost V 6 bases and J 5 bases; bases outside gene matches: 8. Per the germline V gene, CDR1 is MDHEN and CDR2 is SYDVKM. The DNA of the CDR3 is TGTGCCAGCAGCCCGGGACAGGGTTATCACGAGCAGTACTTC. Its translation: CASSPGQGYHEQYF.

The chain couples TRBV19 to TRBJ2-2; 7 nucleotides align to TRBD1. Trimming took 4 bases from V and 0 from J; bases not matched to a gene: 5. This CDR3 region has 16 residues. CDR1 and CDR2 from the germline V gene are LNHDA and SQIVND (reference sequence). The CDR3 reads CASSNRDRTNTGELFF. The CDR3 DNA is TGTGCCAGTAGTAACCGGGACAGAACGAACACCGGGGAGCTGTTTTTT.

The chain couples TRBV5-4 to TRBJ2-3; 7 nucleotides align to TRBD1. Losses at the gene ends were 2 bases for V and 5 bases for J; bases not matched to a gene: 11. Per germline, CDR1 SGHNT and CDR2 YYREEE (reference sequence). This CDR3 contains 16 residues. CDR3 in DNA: TGTGCCAGCAGCTTTATTGTGAAGGGGGCCGGAGATACGCAGTATTTT. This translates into CASSFIVKGAGDTQYF.

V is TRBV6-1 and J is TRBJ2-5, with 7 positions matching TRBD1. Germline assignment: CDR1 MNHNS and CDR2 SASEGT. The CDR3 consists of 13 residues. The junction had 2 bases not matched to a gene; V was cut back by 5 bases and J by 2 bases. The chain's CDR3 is CASSPTGQETQYF. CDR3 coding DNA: TGTGCCAGCAGTCCGACAGGGCAAGAGACCCAGTACTTC.

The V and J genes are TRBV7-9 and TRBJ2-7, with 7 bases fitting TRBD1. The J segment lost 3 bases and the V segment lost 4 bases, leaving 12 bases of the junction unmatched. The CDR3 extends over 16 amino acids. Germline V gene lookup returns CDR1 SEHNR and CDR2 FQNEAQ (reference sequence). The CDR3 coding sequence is TGTGCCAGCAGCTCACCATCAGGGCAGGGGGACTACGAGCAGTACTTC. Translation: CASSSPSGQGDYEQYF.

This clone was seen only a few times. Here the CDR3 reads CASSFPGQRTGELFF. DNA of the CDR3: TGTGCCAGCAGTTTCCCTGGACAGCGCACCGGGGAGCTGTTTTTT. The gene calls are TRBV28 and TRBJ2-2; maybe TRBD1 (6 bases). From germline, CDR1 is MDHEN and CDR2 SYDVKM. Trimming took off 3 bases at V and 4 bases at J, with 12 bases between the two ends. The CDR3 loop spans 15 amino acids.

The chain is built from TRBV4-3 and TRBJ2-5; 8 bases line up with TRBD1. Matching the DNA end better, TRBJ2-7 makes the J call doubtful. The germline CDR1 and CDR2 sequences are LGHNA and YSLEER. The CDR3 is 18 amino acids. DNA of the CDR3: TGCGCCAGCAGCCACAACCTGGGGGGTACAGGGGGCTCCTACGAGCAGTACTTC. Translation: CASSHNLGGTGGSYEQYF.

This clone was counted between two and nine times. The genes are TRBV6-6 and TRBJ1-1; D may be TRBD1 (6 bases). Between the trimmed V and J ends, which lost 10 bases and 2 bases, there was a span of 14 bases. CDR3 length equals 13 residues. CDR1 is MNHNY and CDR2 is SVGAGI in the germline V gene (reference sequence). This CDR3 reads CAIRQVINTEAFF. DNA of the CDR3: TGTGCCATCCGACAGGTCATAAACACTGAAGCTTTCTTT.

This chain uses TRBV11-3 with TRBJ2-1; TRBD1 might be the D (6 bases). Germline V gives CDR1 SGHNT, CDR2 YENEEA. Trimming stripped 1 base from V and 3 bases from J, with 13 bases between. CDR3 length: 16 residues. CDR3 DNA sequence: TGTGCCAGCAGCTTAGGCCGGGACATCTTCTACAATGAGCAGTTCTTC. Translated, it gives CASSLGRDIFYNEQFF.

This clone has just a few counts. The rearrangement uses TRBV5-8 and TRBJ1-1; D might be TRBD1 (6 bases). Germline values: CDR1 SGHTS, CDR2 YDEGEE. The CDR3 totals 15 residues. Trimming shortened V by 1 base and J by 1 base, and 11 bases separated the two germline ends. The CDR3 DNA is TGTGCCAGCAGCTTGATCCCGACAGGGAACACTGAAGCTTTCTTT. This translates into CASSLIPTGNTEAFF.

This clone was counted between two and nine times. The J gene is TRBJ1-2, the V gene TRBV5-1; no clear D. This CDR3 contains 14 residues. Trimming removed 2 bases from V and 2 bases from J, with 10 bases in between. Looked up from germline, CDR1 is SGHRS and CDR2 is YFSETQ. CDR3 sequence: CASSFPGTNYGYTF. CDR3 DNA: TGCGCCAGCAGCTTTCCGGGAACCAACTATGGCTACACCTTC.

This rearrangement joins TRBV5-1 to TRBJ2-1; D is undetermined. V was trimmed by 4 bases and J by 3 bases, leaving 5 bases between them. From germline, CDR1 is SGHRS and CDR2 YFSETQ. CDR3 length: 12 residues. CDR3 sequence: CASSLNYNEQFF. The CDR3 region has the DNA TGCGCCAGCAGCCTAAACTACAATGAGCAGTTCTTC. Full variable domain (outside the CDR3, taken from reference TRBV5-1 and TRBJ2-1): KAGVTQTPRYLIKTRGQQVTLSCSPISGHRSVSWYQQTPGQGLQFLFEYFSETQRNKGNFPGRFSGRQFSNSRSEMNVSTLELGDSALYLCASSLNYNEQFFGPGTRLTVL.

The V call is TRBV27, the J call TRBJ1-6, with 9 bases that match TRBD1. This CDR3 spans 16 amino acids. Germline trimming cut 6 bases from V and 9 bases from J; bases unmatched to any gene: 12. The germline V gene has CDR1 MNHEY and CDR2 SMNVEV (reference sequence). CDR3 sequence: CASRETTGTGTSPLHF. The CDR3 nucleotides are TGTGCCAGCAGGGAAACAACCGGGACAGGGACTTCACCCCTCCACTTT.

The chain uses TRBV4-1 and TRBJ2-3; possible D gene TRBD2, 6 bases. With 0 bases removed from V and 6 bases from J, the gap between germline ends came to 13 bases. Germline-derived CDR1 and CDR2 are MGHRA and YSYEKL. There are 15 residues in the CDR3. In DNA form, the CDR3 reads TGCGCCAGCAGCCAAGATCTACTAGCCCAGGATACGCAGTATTTT. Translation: CASSQDLLAQDTQYF.

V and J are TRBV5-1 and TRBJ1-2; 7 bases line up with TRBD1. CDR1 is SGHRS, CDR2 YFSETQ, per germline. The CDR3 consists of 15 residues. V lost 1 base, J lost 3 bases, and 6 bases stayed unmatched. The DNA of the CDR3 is TGCGCCAGCAGCTTGAGGAGAGGGGGCGACTATGGCTACACCTTC. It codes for CASSLRRGGDYGYTF. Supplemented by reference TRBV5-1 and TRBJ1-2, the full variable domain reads KAGVTQTPRYLIKTRGQQVTLSCSPISGHRSVSWYQQTPGQGLQFLFEYFSETQRNKGNFPGRFSGRQFSNSRSEMNVSTLELGDSALYLCASSLRRGGDYGYTFGSGTRLTVV.

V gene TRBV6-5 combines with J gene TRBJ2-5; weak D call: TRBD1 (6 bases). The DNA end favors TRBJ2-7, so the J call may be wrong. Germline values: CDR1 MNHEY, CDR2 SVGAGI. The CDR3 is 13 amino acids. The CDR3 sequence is CASGAGEKYEQYF. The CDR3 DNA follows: TGTGCCTCCGGGGCAGGGGAAAAATACGAGCAGTACTTC.

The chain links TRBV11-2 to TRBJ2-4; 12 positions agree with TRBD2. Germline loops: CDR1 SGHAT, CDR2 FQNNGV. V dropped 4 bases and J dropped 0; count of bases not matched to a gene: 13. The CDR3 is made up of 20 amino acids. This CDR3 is CASSSERTSGVILAKNIQYF. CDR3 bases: TGTGCCAGCAGCTCAGAAAGGACTAGCGGGGTTATTTTAGCCAAAAACATTCAGTACTTC.

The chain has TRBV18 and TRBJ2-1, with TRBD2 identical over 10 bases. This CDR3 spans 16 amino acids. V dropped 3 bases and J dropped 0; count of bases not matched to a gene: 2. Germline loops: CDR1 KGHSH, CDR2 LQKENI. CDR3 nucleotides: TGTGCCAGCTCACCCGCTAGCGGGAGCTCCTACAATGAGCAGTTCTTC. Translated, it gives CASSPASGSSYNEQFF.